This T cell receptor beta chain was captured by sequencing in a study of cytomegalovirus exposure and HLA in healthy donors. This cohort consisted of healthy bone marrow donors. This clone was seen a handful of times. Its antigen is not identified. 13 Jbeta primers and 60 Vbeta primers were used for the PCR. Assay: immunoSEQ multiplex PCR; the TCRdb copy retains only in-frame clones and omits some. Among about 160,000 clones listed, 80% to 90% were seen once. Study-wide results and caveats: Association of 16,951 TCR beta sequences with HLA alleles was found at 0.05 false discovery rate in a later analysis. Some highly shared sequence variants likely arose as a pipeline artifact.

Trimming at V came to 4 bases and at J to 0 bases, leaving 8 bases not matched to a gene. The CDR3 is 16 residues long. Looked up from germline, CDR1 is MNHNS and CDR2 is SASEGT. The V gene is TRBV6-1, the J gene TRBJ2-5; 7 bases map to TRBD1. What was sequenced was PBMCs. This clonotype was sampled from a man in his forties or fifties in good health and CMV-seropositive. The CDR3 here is CASSAHRGGDQETQYF. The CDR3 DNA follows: TGTGCCAGCAGTGCGCACAGGGGTGGGGACCAAGAGACCCAGTACTTC.